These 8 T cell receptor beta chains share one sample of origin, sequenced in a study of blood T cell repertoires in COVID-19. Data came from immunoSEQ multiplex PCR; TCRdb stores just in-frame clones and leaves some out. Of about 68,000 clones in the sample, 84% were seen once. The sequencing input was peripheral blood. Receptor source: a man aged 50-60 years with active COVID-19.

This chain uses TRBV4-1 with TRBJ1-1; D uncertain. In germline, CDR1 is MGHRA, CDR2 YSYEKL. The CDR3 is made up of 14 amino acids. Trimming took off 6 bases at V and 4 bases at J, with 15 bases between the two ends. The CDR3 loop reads CASRQEVGTTEAFF. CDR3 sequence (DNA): TGCGCCAGCAGGCAGGAGGTAGGTACCACTGAAGCTTTCTTT.

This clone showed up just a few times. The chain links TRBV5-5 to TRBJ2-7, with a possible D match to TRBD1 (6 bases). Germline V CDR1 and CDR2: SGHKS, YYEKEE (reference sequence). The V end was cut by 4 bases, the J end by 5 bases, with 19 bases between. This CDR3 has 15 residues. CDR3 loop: CASSKSTGLGDEQYF. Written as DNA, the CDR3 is TGTGCCAGCAGCAAATCTACAGGGTTAGGCGACGAGCAGTACTTC. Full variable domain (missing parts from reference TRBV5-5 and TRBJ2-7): DAGVTQSPTHLIKTRGQQVTLRCSPISGHKSVSWYQQVLGQGPQFIFQYYEKEERGRGNFPDRFSARQFPNYSSELNVNALLLGDSALYLCASSKSTGLGDEQYFGPGTRLTVT.

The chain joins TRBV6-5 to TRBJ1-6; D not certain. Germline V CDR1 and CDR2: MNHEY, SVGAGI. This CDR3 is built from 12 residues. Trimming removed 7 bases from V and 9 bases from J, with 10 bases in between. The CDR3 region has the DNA TGTGCCAGCACCTTAAGAGGTTCACCCCTCCACTTT. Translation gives CASTLRGSPLHF.

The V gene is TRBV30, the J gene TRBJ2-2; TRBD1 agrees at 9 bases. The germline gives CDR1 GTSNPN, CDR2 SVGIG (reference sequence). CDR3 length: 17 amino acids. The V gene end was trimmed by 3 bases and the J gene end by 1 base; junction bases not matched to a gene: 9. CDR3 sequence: CAWRAPTGQGNTGELFF. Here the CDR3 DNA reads TGTGCCTGGAGGGCACCGACGGGACAGGGGAACACCGGGGAGCTGTTTTTT. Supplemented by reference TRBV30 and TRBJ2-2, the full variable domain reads SQTIHQWPATLVQPVGSPLSLECTVEGTSNPNLYWYRQAAGRGLQLLFYSVGIGQISSEVPQNLSASRPQDRQFILSSKKLLLSDSGFYLCAWRAPTGQGNTGELFFGEGSRLTVL.

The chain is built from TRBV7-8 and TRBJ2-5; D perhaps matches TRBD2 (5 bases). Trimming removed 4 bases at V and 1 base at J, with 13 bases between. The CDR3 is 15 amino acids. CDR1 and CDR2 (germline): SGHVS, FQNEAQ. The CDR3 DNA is TGTGCCAGCAGCTCGGCCCGGCGGGCCCAAGAGACCCAGTACTTC. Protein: CASSSARRAQETQYF. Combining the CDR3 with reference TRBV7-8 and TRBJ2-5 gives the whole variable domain GAGVSQSPRYKVAKRGQDVALRCDPISGHVSLFWYQQALGQGPEFLTYFQNEAQLDKSGLPSDRFFAERPEGSVSTLKIQRTQQEDSAVYLCASSSARRAQETQYFGPGTRLLVL.

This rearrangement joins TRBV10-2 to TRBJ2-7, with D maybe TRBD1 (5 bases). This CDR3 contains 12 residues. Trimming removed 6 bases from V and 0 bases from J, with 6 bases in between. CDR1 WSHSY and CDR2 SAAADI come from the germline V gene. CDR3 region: CASRRGSYEQYF. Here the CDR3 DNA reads TGCGCCAGCAGAAGGGGCTCCTACGAGCAGTACTTC.

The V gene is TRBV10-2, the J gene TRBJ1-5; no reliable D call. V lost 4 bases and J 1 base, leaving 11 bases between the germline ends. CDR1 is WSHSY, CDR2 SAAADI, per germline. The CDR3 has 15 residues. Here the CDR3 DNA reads TGCGCCAGCAGTGTCGGCAGCGCAAGCAATCAGCCCCAGCATTTT. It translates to CASSVGSASNQPQHF.

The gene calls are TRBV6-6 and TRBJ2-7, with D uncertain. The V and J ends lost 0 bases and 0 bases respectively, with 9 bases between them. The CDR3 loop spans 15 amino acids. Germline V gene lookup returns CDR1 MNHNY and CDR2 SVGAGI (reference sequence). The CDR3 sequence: CASSYSGSSSYEQYF. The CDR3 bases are TGTGCCAGCAGTTACTCGGGCAGCAGCTCCTACGAGCAGTACTTC.